This T cell receptor (beta chain) was sequenced in a study of CD8 T cells in ankylosing spondylitis. Study-wide findings and caveats: Clones linked with disease were CD8+ and fairly uncommon in the peripheral blood.

V gave up 4 bases and J gave up 7 bases, with 11 bases separating them. Germline CDR1 and CDR2: SGHRS and YFSETQ. The CDR3 sequence is 13 residues long. TCRdb itself ran the 5' RACE reads through MiXCR, one entry per CDR3 protein. The profile covers 150,000 or so distinct CDR3 sequences, with around 20% appearing a single time and under 9% taken by the ten largest. This clonotype was counted ten times or more. Its target is unknown. This TCR derives from a male donor with ankylosing spondylitis or in good health (not recorded which). The V call is TRBV5-1, the J call TRBJ2-2; D is undetermined. Sequences were obtained from blood, either unsorted or a sorted T cell fraction (not recorded which). The chain's CDR3 is CASSVGVSGELFF. The CDR3 coding sequence is TGCGCCAGCAGCGTTGGGGTCAGCGGGGAGCTGTTTTTT.